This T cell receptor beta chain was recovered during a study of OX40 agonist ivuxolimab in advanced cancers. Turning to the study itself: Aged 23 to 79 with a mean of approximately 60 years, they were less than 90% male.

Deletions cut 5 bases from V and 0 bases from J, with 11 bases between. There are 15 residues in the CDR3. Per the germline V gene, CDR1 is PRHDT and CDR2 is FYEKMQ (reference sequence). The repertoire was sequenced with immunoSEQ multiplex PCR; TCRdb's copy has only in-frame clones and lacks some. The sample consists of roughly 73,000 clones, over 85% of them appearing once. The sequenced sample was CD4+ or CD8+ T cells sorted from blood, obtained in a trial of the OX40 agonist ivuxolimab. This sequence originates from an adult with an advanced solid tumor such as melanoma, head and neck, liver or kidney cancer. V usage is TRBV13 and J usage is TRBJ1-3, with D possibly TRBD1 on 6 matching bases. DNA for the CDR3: TGTGCCAGCAGCGCCGGACAGAGCTCTGGAAACACCATATATTTT. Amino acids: CASSAGQSSGNTIYF.